What follows are 8 T cell receptor beta chains derived from one specimen sequenced in a study of T-cell reconstitution after alpha-beta-depleted transplantation in children. Unique molecular identifiers tagged the TCRbeta library. TCRdb recomputed calls from the PCR reads with MiXCR, one row per CDR3 protein. The table lists about 160,000 distinct CDR3 sequences, 11% of them singletons, with roughly an eighth in the top ten. Sequenced material: PBMCs, taken before TCRalphabeta/CD19-depleted stem cell transplant. The receptors stem from a boy aged 2 to 9 with acute myeloid leukemia, due to receive a stem cell transplant.

This clonotype appeared many times. The rearrangement joins TRBV14 to TRBJ2-3; 7 nucleotides line up with TRBD2. V shed 4 bases and J 5 bases; nucleotides not matched to a gene: 6. The length of the CDR3 is 14 residues. CDR1 SGHDN and CDR2 FVKESK come from the germline V gene. The CDR3 here is CASSRRGVRDTQYF. CDR3 in DNA: TGTGCCAGCAGCCGACGGGGGGTGAGAGATACGCAGTATTTT.

Ten or more counts support this clonotype. V gene TRBV5-1 combines with J gene TRBJ1-1; the D is unclear. The CDR3 is 12 amino acids. V was clipped by 5 bases and J by 3 bases, with 8 bases between them. The germline CDR1 and CDR2 sequences are SGHRS and YFSETQ. The CDR3 region has the DNA TGCGCCAGCAGGGCCTCCCACACTGAAGCTTTCTTT. Translation gives CASRASHTEAFF.

Ten or more counts support this clonotype. This chain uses TRBV12-3 or TRBV12-4 with TRBJ2-1; possibly TRBD2 for D (6 bases). CDR3 length: 13 amino acids. With 8 bases removed from V and 2 bases from J, the gap between germline ends came to 10 bases. CDR3 sequence: CASRSGAYNEQFF. The DNA of the CDR3 is TGTGCCAGCCGGTCGGGAGCCTACAATGAGCAGTTCTTC.

This clonotype was detected ten times or more. The chain combines TRBV5-8 with TRBJ2-1; 11 bases are a match to TRBD2. The CDR3 runs 13 residues. Unmatched junction bases numbered 2, after V lost 9 bases and J lost 3 bases. The V gene's germline CDR1 is SGHTS and CDR2 YDEGEE. The CDR3 loop reads CATGLADYNEQFF. The DNA for the CDR3 is TGTGCCACGGGACTAGCGGACTACAATGAGCAGTTCTTC.

This clonotype was seen ten or more times. The rearrangement links TRBV27 to TRBJ2-3, with unresolved D. Looked up from germline, CDR1 is MNHEY and CDR2 is SMNVEV (reference sequence). V was clipped by 6 bases and J by 4 bases, with 20 bases between them. The CDR3 consists of 16 residues. The CDR3 loop is CASSLLRTQSPDTQYF. The CDR3 DNA sequence: TGTGCCAGCAGCTTACTCCGGACCCAATCCCCAGATACGCAGTATTTT.

This clonotype was seen many times. The chain joins TRBV20-1 to TRBJ2-4; 7 bases match TRBD2. V shed 6 bases, J shed 0 bases, and the junction held 11 bases outside the gene matches. The germline gives CDR1 DFQATT, CDR2 SNEGSKA (reference sequence). The CDR3 runs 16 residues. CDR3 DNA: TGCAGTGCCCCAAACCCGGGGGGACTAGCCAAAAACATTCAGTACTTC. It translates to CSAPNPGGLAKNIQYF.

As to this clonotype: Since a much larger clone is just one base distant, this may be a read error. V usage is TRBV25-1 and J usage is TRBJ1-1; tentative D call: TRBD1 (6 bases). The CDR3 spans 15 residues. CDR1 and CDR2 from the germline V gene are MGHDK and SYGVNS. The CDR3 region is CPSSVSGASYSEAFF. Written as DNA, the CDR3 is TGTCCCAGCAGTGTCTCAGGGGCGAGTTACTCTGAAGCTTTCTTT.

This clonotype was seen ten or more times. The chain employs TRBV11-2 and TRBJ2-1, with 9 positions matching TRBD2. Germline values: CDR1 SGHAT, CDR2 FQNNGV. J gave up 6 bases and V 1 base, and 13 bases lay outside the gene matches. This CDR3 is built from 18 residues. This chain's CDR3 is CASSLVPRSGGPFNEQFF. The CDR3 nucleotides read TGTGCCAGCAGCTTAGTCCCTAGAAGCGGGGGGCCGTTCAATGAGCAGTTCTTC.